This T cell receptor beta chain was sequenced for a study of human thymus T cells. The CDR3 covers 18 residues. Looked up from germline, CDR1 is MGHRA and CDR2 is YSYEKL. V gave up 0 bases and J gave up 7 bases; unmatched junction bases: 16. Some clones are missing from TCRdb's copy, which holds only in-frame ones; the method was immunoSEQ multiplex PCR. The table lists about 46,000 clones, about 95% of them singletons, with roughly 0.16% in the top ten. Sequencing was carried out using blood. The TCR originated in a girl in the first two years of life with a congenital heart defect but otherwise immunologically healthy. This sequence joins TRBV4-1 and TRBJ2-7, with 9 bases lining up with TRBD1. The CDR3 protein is CASSQDISGDRALREQYF. The DNA for the CDR3 is TGCGCCAGCAGCCAAGATATCTCCGGGGACAGGGCCTTGAGGGAGCAGTACTTC.